This T cell receptor beta chain was identified in a study of CD8 T cell repertoires and HIV-1 epitope variants. The wider study: Twenty-five autologous and known Gag and Nef epitope variant peptides each stimulated T cells separately. Controls were a CMV, EBV and flu peptide pool, Ebola AY9 negative control, and no-peptide well.

A remark on this clone: Its antigen is currently unknown.

The table came from immunoSEQ multiplex PCR; TCRdb's copy has only in-frame clones and leaves some out. Of around 5,000 clones in the sample, about 70% are singletons; the top ten hold roughly 40%. The V and J ends lost 5 bases and 0 bases, in that order; junction bases with no gene match: 3. There are 15 residues in the CDR3. Germline V CDR1 and CDR2: MNHNY, SVGAGI (reference sequence). Sequencing used cultured CD8+ T cells derived from PBMCs. The chain recombines TRBV6-6 with TRBJ2-1; 8 nucleotides match TRBD1. The source is a male donor with HIV. The CDR3 is CASSAGTGSYNEQFF. CDR3 sequence (DNA): TGTGCCAGCAGTGCCGGGACAGGCTCCTACAATGAGCAGTTCTTC.